A selection of T cell receptor beta chains follows, all from one sample in a study of OX40 agonist ivuxolimab in advanced cancers. The method was immunoSEQ multiplex PCR; TCRdb's version includes in-frame clones alone and lacks a portion of them. The data hold more than 9,500 clones, with roughly 80% observed a single time. The sequenced sample was CD4+ or CD8+ T cells sorted from blood, obtained in a trial of the OX40 agonist ivuxolimab. All receptors derive from an adult with an advanced solid tumor such as melanoma, head and neck, liver or kidney cancer. CDR3s include the opening cysteine and the closing phenylalanine or tryptophan. The D gene is left open where the match is weak. Size values are once, few and many counts, or a class for expanded clones, and some rows have none.

d_call: -
v_call: TRBV11-2
clone_size: -
j_call: TRBJ2-6
cdr3_nt: TGTGCCAGCAGCTTAGACCGGGCTGGGGCCAACGTCCTGACTTTC
cdr3_aa: CASSLDRAGANVLTF

d_call: -
v_call: TRBV19
clone_size: -
j_call: TRBJ1-2
cdr3_nt: TGTGCCAGTAGTCCACAGGCTTATACGAACTATGGCTACACCTTC
cdr3_aa: CASSPQAYTNYGYTF

d_call: TRBD1
v_call: TRBV27
clone_size: -
j_call: TRBJ1-2
cdr3_nt: TGTGCCAGCAGTTGGACAGGGGTTGGGTATGGCTACACCTTC
cdr3_aa: CASSWTGVGYGYTF

d_call: TRBD1
v_call: TRBV5-4
clone_size: -
j_call: TRBJ2-7
cdr3_nt: TGTGCCAGCAGCCTACAGGGGTTCCGGGACAGGGGCTCCTACGAGCAGTACTTC
cdr3_aa: CASSLQGFRDRGSYEQYF

d_call: -
v_call: TRBV14
clone_size: once
j_call: TRBJ2-1
cdr3_nt: TGTGCCAGCAGCCAAGAACCGTTGGGGTCCTACAATGAGCAGTTCTTC
cdr3_aa: CASSQEPLGSYNEQFF

d_call: TRBD2
v_call: TRBV30
clone_size: -
j_call: TRBJ2-1
cdr3_nt: TGTGCCTGGGCCGGGACTAGTAAAGTTGAGCAGTTCTTC
cdr3_aa: CAWAGTSKVEQFF

d_call: -
v_call: TRBV6-1
clone_size: -
j_call: TRBJ1-3
cdr3_nt: TGTGCCAGCAGTTATGCGACAGGAGGAAACACCATATATTTT
cdr3_aa: CASSYATGGNTIYF

d_call: -
v_call: TRBV5-6
clone_size: -
j_call: TRBJ1-2
cdr3_nt: TGTGCCAGCAGCTTGGATGAGGGGGTGAGCTATGGCTACACCTTC
cdr3_aa: CASSLDEGVSYGYTF

d_call: -
v_call: TRBV25-1
clone_size: -
j_call: TRBJ2-7
cdr3_nt: TGTGCCAGCAGTGGGAACAGGGTTGCCCCCTACGAGCAGTACTTC
cdr3_aa: CASSGNRVAPYEQYF

d_call: -
v_call: TRBV19
clone_size: -
j_call: TRBJ1-6
cdr3_nt: TGTGCCAGTACCTACGGAAATTCACCCCTCCACTTT
cdr3_aa: CASTYGNSPLHF

d_call: -
v_call: TRBV27
clone_size: -
j_call: TRBJ1-1
cdr3_nt: TGTGCCAGCAGTTCCCTTCTGGGCAGGATAAACACTGAAGCTTTCTTT
cdr3_aa: CASSSLLGRINTEAFF

d_call: -
v_call: TRBV20-1
clone_size: -
j_call: TRBJ1-2
cdr3_nt: TGCAGTGCCCCGGCCCACTATGGCTACACCTTC
cdr3_aa: CSAPAHYGYTF

d_call: -
v_call: TRBV4-1
clone_size: -
j_call: TRBJ1-1
cdr3_nt: TGCGCCAGCAGCCAAGATTTGGGGTGGAACACTGAAGCTTTCTTT
cdr3_aa: CASSQDLGWNTEAFF

d_call: -
v_call: TRBV2
clone_size: -
j_call: TRBJ1-5
cdr3_nt: TGCGCCAGCTACCCGGGTTGGAAGGATAGCAATCAGCCCCAGCATTTT
cdr3_aa: CASYPGWKDSNQPQHF

d_call: -
v_call: TRBV4-2
clone_size: -
j_call: TRBJ1-2
cdr3_nt: TGTGCCAGCAGCTTAGTTGGGGATTACTATGGCTACACCTTC
cdr3_aa: CASSLVGDYYGYTF

d_call: -
v_call: TRBV13
clone_size: -
j_call: TRBJ1-4
cdr3_nt: TGTGCCAGCAGCGACTCAGGGGAGGAGAATGAAAAACTGTTTTTT
cdr3_aa: CASSDSGEENEKLFF

d_call: -
v_call: TRBV2
clone_size: -
j_call: TRBJ1-5
cdr3_nt: TGTGCCAGCAGGGAAGAGGGGGTGGGGGGTGGACCAAATCAGCCCCAGCATTTT
cdr3_aa: CASREEGVGGGPNQPQHF

d_call: -
v_call: TRBV6-1
clone_size: -
j_call: TRBJ2-7
cdr3_nt: TGTGCCAGCAAAGGACAGTTAACCTACGAGCAGTACTTC
cdr3_aa: CASKGQLTYEQYF

d_call: -
v_call: TRBV5-6
clone_size: -
j_call: TRBJ1-2
cdr3_nt: TGTGCCAGCAGCTTGGGTAGGGGTCGGACCATCTATGGCTACACCTTC
cdr3_aa: CASSLGRGRTIYGYTF

d_call: -
v_call: TRBV11-2
clone_size: once
j_call: TRBJ2-5
cdr3_nt: TGTGCCAGCAGCTTAGTGGTAGGGGACGAGACCCAGTACTTC
cdr3_aa: CASSLVVGDETQYF

d_call: -
v_call: TRBV6-1
clone_size: -
j_call: TRBJ1-1
cdr3_nt: TGTGCCAGCAGCGCCCAATGGGGAGATAAGGGGGCTTTCTTT
cdr3_aa: CASSAQWGDKGAFF

d_call: -
v_call: TRBV11-3
clone_size: -
j_call: TRBJ2-1
cdr3_nt: TGTGCCAGCAGCGGGGGCCTTTACAATGAGCAGTTCTTC
cdr3_aa: CASSGGLYNEQFF

d_call: TRBD1
v_call: TRBV18
clone_size: -
j_call: TRBJ1-1
cdr3_nt: TGTGCCAGCTCACCCATGAACGGACAGGGGAACACTGAAGCTTTCTTT
cdr3_aa: CASSPMNGQGNTEAFF

d_call: -
v_call: TRBV4-1
clone_size: once
j_call: TRBJ2-2
cdr3_nt: TGCGCCAGCAGCCAAGTCGGCCCCGGGGAGCTGTTTTTT
cdr3_aa: CASSQVGPGELFF

d_call: TRBD1
v_call: TRBV7-8
clone_size: once
j_call: TRBJ1-6
cdr3_nt: TGTGCCAGCAGCTTAGGGGGGGGACAGGGTGGCTCACCCCTCCACTTT
cdr3_aa: CASSLGGGQGGSPLHF

d_call: -
v_call: TRBV7-2
clone_size: -
j_call: TRBJ2-7
cdr3_nt: TGTGCCAGCAGCTTAGCAGGGGGGGACTCCCTCCCCTACGAGCAGTACTTC
cdr3_aa: CASSLAGGDSLPYEQYF

d_call: -
v_call: TRBV7-9
clone_size: -
j_call: TRBJ2-7
cdr3_nt: TGTGCCAGCAGCTCCGCCGACAGCTACGAGCAGTACTTC
cdr3_aa: CASSSADSYEQYF

d_call: -
v_call: TRBV4-1
clone_size: -
j_call: TRBJ1-5
cdr3_nt: TGCGCCAGCAGCACCGACAGAAATCAGCCCCAGCATTTT
cdr3_aa: CASSTDRNQPQHF

d_call: -
v_call: TRBV7-2
clone_size: -
j_call: TRBJ2-2
cdr3_nt: TGTGCCAGCAGCTCGGGTTGGCCAGCGAACACCGGGGAGCTGTTTTTT
cdr3_aa: CASSSGWPANTGELFF

d_call: -
v_call: TRBV7-9
clone_size: -
j_call: TRBJ1-3
cdr3_nt: TGTGCCACCCCGGGGGGGAGATTCTCTGGAAACACCATATATTTT
cdr3_aa: CATPGGRFSGNTIYF

d_call: -
v_call: TRBV6-1
clone_size: -
j_call: TRBJ2-7
cdr3_nt: TGTGCCAGCAGTGAAGAGGTGGGTGTCAACTACGAGCAGTACTTC
cdr3_aa: CASSEEVGVNYEQYF

d_call: -
v_call: TRBV19
clone_size: -
j_call: TRBJ2-7
cdr3_nt: TGTGCCAGTATCGAAGGGCCGAATTCCTACGAGCAGTACTTC
cdr3_aa: CASIEGPNSYEQYF

d_call: -
v_call: TRBV6-5
clone_size: -
j_call: TRBJ2-1
cdr3_nt: TGTGCCAGCAGTTACTCAGGCGGCTCCTACAATGAGCAGTTCTTC
cdr3_aa: CASSYSGGSYNEQFF

d_call: -
v_call: TRBV6-5
clone_size: -
j_call: TRBJ1-2
cdr3_nt: TGTGCCAGCAGTTCCCCCCGGGGGGGCCTTGGCTACACCTTC
cdr3_aa: CASSSPRGGLGYTF

d_call: -
v_call: TRBV19
clone_size: -
j_call: TRBJ1-2
cdr3_nt: TGTGCCAGTAGTATTGGGGTCGCGTATGGCTACACCTTC
cdr3_aa: CASSIGVAYGYTF

d_call: TRBD1
v_call: TRBV11-2
clone_size: -
j_call: TRBJ2-7
cdr3_nt: TGTGCCAGCGTCGGGACAGGGGGCTACGAGCAGTACTTC
cdr3_aa: CASVGTGGYEQYF

d_call: -
v_call: TRBV5-1
clone_size: -
j_call: TRBJ2-2
cdr3_nt: TGCGCCAGCAGCTTGGCAGACATCAACACCGGGGAGCTGTTTTTT
cdr3_aa: CASSLADINTGELFF

d_call: -
v_call: TRBV6-5
clone_size: -
j_call: TRBJ2-1
cdr3_nt: TGTGCCAGCAGTCCGACCTCCTACAATGAGCAGTTCTTC
cdr3_aa: CASSPTSYNEQFF

d_call: TRBD1
v_call: TRBV23-1
clone_size: -
j_call: TRBJ2-7
cdr3_nt: TGCGCCAGCAGTCATAGGGACAGGGTGAAGTATTGCGAGCAGTACTTC
cdr3_aa: CASSHRDRVKYCEQYF

d_call: -
v_call: TRBV21-1
clone_size: -
j_call: TRBJ1-2
cdr3_nt: TGTGCCAGCAGCAACGGGGGACAGCTTAACTATGGCTACACCTTC
cdr3_aa: CASSNGGQLNYGYTF

d_call: -
v_call: TRBV5-1
clone_size: -
j_call: TRBJ1-2
cdr3_nt: TGCGCCAGCAGACAGGACGCTAACTATGGCTACACCTTC
cdr3_aa: CASRQDANYGYTF

d_call: TRBD1
v_call: TRBV6-5
clone_size: -
j_call: TRBJ1-2
cdr3_nt: TGTGCCAGCAGTACCAGGGGGGCATATGGCTACACCTTC
cdr3_aa: CASSTRGAYGYTF

d_call: -
v_call: TRBV4-1
clone_size: -
j_call: TRBJ1-2
cdr3_nt: TGCGCCAGCAGCCAAGAGGTGAACAACTATGGCTACACCTTC
cdr3_aa: CASSQEVNNYGYTF

d_call: TRBD2
v_call: TRBV13
clone_size: -
j_call: TRBJ2-3
cdr3_nt: TGTGCCAGCAGCTCGGGACTAGCGGGACCTAGTAGCACAGATACGCAGTATTTT
cdr3_aa: CASSSGLAGPSSTDTQYF

d_call: -
v_call: TRBV5-6
clone_size: -
j_call: TRBJ2-6
cdr3_nt: TGTGCCAGCAGCTTGGGGAGTGGCTCTGGGGCCAACGTCCTGACTTTC
cdr3_aa: CASSLGSGSGANVLTF